Each of the 9 T cell receptor beta chains below was sequenced from the same sample in a study of early T cells in non-severe SARS-CoV-2 infection. TCRdb reprocessed the 5' RACE reads with MiXCR, giving one entry per CDR3 protein. This sample has about 52,000 distinct CDR3 sequences; around 10% occur once, and the top ten carry about 9.4%. Specimen: whole blood. The source is an adult who was a healthcare worker with PCR-confirmed SARS-CoV-2 infection or an uninfected control (not recorded which).

This chain links TRBV27 with TRBJ2-7; D call uncertain. V was clipped by 0 bases and J by 2 bases, with 5 bases between them. CDR3 length: 13 amino acids. Germline V CDR1 and CDR2: MNHEY, SMNVEV (reference sequence). In DNA, the CDR3 is TGTGCCAGCAGTTTATCTAGTCCCTACGAGCAGTACTTC. Translated: CASSLSSPYEQYF.

This clonotype was seen a handful of times. This sequence joins TRBV24-1 and TRBJ1-4; 7 bases fit TRBD1. Germline assignment: CDR1 KGHDR and CDR2 SFDVKD. This CDR3 region has 15 residues. V trimming: 6 bases; J trimming: 8 bases; junction bases outside the gene matches: 11. CDR3 protein: CATSSTGLDPEKLFF. CDR3 DNA sequence: TGTGCCACCAGTTCGACAGGGCTGGATCCGGAAAAACTGTTTTTT.

This clonotype was observed at least ten times. The rearrangement uses TRBV12-3 or TRBV12-4 and TRBJ1-1, with 7 bases matching TRBD1. Losses at the gene ends were 5 bases for V and 4 bases for J; bases not matched to a gene: 7. The CDR3 is 14 residues long. The CDR3 loop reads CASSPRQGRTEAFF. The CDR3 DNA follows: TGTGCCAGCAGTCCAAGACAGGGCCGCACTGAAGCTTTCTTT.

This clonotype has only a few counts. The rearrangement joins TRBV5-1 to TRBJ1-1, with TRBD1 identical over 7 bases. V shed 4 bases, J shed 1 base, and the junction held 4 bases outside the gene matches. The CDR3 sequence is 14 residues long. Germline V lookup: CDR1 SGHRS, CDR2 YFSETQ. CDR3 nucleotides: TGCGCCAGCAGCAGGGACAGCTCGAACACTGAAGCTTTCTTT. This gives the protein CASSRDSSNTEAFF.

This clonotype was recorded a few times. This sequence joins TRBV6-5 and TRBJ1-2; perhaps TRBD1 as D (5 bases). The V gene lost 5 bases and the J gene lost 0 bases, with 10 bases spanning the gap. Germline CDR1 and CDR2: MNHEY and SVGAGI. The CDR3 is 14 amino acids. CDR3 in DNA: TGTGCCAGCAGTGCAGGGCTTTCTAACTATGGCTACACCTTC. Its translation: CASSAGLSNYGYTF.

In this sample, this clonotype turned up a few times. Relative to the germline gene, one junction end is altered; a read error may explain this. CDR3 nucleotide sequence: TGTGCCATCAGCTACCGGGACTCCAACAATGAGCAGTTCTTC. Its protein product is CAISYRDSNNEQFF. The rearrangement joins TRBV10-3 to TRBJ2-1, with a tentative D call TRBD2 (6 bases). The CDR3 spans 14 residues. Germline V gives CDR1 ENHRY, CDR2 SYGVKD.

The rearrangement joins TRBV7-2 to TRBJ1-4; D call uncertain. Trimming pared 2 bases from V and 6 bases from J, leaving 10 bases between. Germline CDR1 SGHTA, CDR2 FQGNSA. The CDR3 spans 14 residues. The CDR3 region is CASSLSPAYEKLFF. DNA of the CDR3: TGTGCCAGCAGCTTAAGTCCAGCTTATGAAAAACTGTTTTTT.

This clonotype was counted between two and nine times. The chain has TRBV3-1 and TRBJ2-1, with no clear D. Per the germline V gene, CDR1 is LGHDT and CDR2 is YNNKEL (reference sequence). This CDR3 is 13 amino acids long. V was cut by 1 base and J by 6 bases, with 7 bases left in between. DNA of the CDR3: TGTGCCAGCAGCCAAGTTTGGGGCAATGAGCAGTTCTTC. It specifies CASSQVWGNEQFF.

This chain joins TRBV7-9 and TRBJ1-6; D is perhaps TRBD1 (6 bases). V was clipped by 3 bases and J by 9 bases, with 12 bases between them. The CDR3 loop spans 14 amino acids. Germline CDR1 SEHNR, CDR2 FQNEAQ (reference sequence). The CDR3 DNA follows: TGTGCCAGCAGCTTTGATAGGGGGAGTTCACCCCTCCACTTT. This translates into CASSFDRGSSPLHF.